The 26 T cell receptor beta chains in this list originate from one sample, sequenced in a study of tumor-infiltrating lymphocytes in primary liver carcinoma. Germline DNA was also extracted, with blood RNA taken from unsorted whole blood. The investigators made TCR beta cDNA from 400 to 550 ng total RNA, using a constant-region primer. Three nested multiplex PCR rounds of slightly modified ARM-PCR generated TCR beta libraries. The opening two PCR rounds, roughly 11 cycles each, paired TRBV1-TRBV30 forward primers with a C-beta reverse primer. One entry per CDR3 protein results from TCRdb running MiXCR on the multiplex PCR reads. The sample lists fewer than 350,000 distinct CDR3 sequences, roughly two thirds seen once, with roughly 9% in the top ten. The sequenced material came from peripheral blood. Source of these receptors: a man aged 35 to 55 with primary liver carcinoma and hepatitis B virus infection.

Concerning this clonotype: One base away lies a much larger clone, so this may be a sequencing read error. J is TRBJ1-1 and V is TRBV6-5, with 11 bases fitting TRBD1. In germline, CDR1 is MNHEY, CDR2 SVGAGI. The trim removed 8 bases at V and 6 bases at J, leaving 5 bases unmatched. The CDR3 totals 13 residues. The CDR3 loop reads CASRDRGGAEAFF. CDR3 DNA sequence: TGTGCCAGCCGGGACAGGGGGGGGGCTGAAGCTTTCTTT.

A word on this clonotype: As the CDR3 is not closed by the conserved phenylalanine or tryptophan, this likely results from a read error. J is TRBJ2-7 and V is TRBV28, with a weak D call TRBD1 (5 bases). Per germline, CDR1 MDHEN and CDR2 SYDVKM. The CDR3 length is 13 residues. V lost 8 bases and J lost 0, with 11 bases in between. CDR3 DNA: TGTGCCAGCCGTGACAGTAGCTCCTACGAGCAGTACCTC. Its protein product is CASRDSSSYEQYL.

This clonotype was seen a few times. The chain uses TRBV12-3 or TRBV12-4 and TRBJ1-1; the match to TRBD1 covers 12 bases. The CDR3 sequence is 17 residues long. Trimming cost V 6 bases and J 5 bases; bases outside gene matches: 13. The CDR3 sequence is CASSRGGTGGLGTEAFF. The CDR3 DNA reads TGTGCCAGCAGCCGGGGCGGGACAGGGGGCTTGGGTACTGAAGCTTTCTTT.

The CDR3 spells CASNWGPGELFF. The CDR3 coding sequence is TGTGCCAGCAATTGGGGACCCGGGGAGCTGTTTTTT. This chain links TRBV6-5 with TRBJ2-2, with D perhaps matching TRBD1 or TRBD2 (5 bases each). The ends were cut back, 7 bases at V and 6 bases at J, with 9 bases in the middle. CDR3 length: 12 residues. CDR1 is MNHEY and CDR2 is SVGAGI in the germline V gene.

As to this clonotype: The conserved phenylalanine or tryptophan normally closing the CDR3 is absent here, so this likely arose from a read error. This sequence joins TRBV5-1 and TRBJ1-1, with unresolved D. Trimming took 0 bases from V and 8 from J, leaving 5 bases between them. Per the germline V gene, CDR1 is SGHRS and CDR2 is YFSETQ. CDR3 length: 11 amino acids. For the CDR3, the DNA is TGCGCCAGCAGCTTGGGATCAGAAGCTTTCTTG. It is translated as CASSLGSEAFL.

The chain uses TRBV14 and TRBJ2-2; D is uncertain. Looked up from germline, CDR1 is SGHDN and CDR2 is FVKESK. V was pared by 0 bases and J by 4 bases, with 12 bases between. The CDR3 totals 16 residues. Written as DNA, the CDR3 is TGTGCCAGCAGCCAAGACAGGTGGCGAATCACCGGGGAGCTGTTTTTT. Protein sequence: CASSQDRWRITGELFF.

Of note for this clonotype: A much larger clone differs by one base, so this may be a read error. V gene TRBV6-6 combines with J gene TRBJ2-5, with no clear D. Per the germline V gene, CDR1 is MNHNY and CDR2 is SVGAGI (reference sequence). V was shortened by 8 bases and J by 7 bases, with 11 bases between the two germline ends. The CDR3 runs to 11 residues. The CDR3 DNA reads TGTGCCAGCTTCTACTCAGGGACCCAGTACTTC. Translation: CASFYSGTQYF.

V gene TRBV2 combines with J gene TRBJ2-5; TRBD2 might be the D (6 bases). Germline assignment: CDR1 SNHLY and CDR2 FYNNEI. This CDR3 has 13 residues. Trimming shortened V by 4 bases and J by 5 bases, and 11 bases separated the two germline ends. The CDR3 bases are TGTGCCAGCAGTGCGGACTACGGCGAGACCCAGTACTTC. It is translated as CASSADYGETQYF.

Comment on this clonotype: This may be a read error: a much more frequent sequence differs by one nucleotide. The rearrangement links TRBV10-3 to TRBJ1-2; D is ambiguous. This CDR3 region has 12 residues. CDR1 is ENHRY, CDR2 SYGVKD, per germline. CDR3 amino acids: CPISEGAGGYTF. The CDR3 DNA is TGTCCCATCAGTGAAGGCGCTGGAGGCTACACCTTC.

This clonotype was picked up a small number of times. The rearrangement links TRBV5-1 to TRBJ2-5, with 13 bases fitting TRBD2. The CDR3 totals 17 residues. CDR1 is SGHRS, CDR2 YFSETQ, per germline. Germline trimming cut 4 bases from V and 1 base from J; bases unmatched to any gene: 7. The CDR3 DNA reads TGCGCCAGCAGCCCAGCGACTAGCGGGGGGTTCCAAGAGACCCAGTACTTC. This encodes CASSPATSGGFQETQYF.

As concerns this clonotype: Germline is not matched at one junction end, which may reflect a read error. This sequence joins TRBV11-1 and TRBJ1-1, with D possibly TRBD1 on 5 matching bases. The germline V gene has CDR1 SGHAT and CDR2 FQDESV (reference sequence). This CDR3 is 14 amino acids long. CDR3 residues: CASRHAMGRTEAFF. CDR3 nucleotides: TGTGCCAGCAGGCACGCAATGGGGCGCACTGAAGCCTTCTTT.

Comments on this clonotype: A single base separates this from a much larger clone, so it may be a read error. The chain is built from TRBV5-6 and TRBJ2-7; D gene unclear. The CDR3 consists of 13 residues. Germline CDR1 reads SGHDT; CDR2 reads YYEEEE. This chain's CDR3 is CASILFGNYEQYF. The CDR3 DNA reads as TGTGCCAGCATCTTGTTCGGTAATTACGAGCAGTACTTC.

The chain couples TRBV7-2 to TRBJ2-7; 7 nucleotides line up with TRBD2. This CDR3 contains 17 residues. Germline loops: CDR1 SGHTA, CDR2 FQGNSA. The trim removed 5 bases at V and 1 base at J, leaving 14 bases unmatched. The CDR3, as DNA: TGTGCCAGCAGCCTAAATTATGGGGGGGAAACTTCCTACGAGCAGTACTTC. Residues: CASSLNYGGETSYEQYF.

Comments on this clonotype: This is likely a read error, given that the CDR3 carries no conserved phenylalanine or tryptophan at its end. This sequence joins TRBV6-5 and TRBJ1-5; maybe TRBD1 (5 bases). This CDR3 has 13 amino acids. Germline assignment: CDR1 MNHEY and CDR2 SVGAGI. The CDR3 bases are TGTGTCAGCGGGGACGGTAGCAATCAGCCCCAGCATTAT. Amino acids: CVSGDGSNQPQHY.

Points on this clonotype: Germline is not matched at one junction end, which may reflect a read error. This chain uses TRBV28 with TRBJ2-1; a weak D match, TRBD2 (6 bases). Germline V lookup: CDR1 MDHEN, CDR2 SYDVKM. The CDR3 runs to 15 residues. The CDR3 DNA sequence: TGTGTCAGCAGTTTATGGGGGGATCCCAACAATGAGCAGTTCTTC. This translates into CVSSLWGDPNNEQFF.

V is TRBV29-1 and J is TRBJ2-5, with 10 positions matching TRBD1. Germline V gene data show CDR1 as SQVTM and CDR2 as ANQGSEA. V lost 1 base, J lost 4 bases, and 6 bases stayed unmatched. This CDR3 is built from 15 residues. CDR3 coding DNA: TGCAGCGTTGAAGTGGACAGGGGGGGAACAGAGACCCAGTACTTC. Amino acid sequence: CSVEVDRGGTETQYF.

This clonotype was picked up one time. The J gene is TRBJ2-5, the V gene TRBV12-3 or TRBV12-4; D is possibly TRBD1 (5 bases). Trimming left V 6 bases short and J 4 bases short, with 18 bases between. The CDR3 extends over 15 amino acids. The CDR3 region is CASSLDRATSETQYF. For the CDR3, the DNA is TGTGCCAGCAGCCTCGACAGAGCAACGTCAGAGACCCAGTACTTC.

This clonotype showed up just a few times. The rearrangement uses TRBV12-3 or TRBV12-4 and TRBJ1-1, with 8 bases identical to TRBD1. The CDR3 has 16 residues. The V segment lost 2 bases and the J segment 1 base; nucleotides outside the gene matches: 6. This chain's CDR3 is CASSLPSGQGNTEAFF. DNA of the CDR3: TGTGCCAGCAGTTTACCGTCAGGACAGGGGAACACTGAAGCTTTCTTT.

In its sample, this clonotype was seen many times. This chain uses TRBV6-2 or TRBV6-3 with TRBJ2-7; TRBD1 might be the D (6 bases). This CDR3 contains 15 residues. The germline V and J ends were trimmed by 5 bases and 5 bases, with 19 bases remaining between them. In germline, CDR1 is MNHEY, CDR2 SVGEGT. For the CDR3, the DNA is TGTGCCAGCAGTCCGACAGGAACGAGAGAAAACGAGCAGTACTTC. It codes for CASSPTGTRENEQYF.

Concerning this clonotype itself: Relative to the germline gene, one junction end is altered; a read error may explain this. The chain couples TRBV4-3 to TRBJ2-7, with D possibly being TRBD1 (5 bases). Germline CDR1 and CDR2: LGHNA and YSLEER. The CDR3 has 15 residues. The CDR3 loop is CASSPPDSDSYGQYF. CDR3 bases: TGCGCCAGCAGTCCCCCCGACAGTGACTCCTACGGGCAGTACTTC.

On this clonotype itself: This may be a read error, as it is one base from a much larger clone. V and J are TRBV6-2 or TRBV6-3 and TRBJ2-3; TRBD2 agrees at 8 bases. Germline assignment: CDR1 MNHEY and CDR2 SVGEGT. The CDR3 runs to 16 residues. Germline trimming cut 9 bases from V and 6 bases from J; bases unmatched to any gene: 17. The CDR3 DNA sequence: TGTGCCAGGAGCCAGATTCTAGCGGGTCTTCAGGATACGCAGTATTTT. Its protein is CARSQILAGLQDTQYF.

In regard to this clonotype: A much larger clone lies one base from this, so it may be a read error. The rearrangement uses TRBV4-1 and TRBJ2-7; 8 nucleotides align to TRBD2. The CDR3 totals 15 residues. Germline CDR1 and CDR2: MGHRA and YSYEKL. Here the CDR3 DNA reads TGCGCCAACAGCCCTAGCGGGTCGGCCTCCTACGAGCAGTACTTC. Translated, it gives CANSPSGSASYEQYF.

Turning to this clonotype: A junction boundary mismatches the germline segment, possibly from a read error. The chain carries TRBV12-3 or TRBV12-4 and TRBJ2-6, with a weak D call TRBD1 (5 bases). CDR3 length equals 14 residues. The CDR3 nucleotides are TGTGCCAGCGGGGCATTCTCTGGGGTCAACGTCCTGACTTTC. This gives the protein CASGAFSGVNVLTF.

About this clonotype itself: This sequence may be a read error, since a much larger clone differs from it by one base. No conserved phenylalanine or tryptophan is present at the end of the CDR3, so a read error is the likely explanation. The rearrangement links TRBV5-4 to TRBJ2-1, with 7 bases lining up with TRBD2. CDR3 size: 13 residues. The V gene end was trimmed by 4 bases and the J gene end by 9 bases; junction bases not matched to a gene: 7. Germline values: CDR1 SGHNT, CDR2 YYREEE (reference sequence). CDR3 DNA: TGTGCCAGCAGCGGGAGGGGTCAGGGTGAGCAGTTCATC. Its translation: CASSGRGQGEQFI.

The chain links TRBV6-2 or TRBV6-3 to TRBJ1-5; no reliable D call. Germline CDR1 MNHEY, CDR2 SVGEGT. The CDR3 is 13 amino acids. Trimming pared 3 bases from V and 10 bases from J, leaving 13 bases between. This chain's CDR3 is CASSYEDLRPQHF. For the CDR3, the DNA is TGTGCCAGCAGTTATGAAGATCTACGCCCCCAGCATTTT.

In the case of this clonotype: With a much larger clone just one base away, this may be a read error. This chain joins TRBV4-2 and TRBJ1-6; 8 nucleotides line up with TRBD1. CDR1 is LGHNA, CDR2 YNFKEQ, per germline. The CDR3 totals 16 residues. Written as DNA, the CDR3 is TGTGCCAGCAGCCAAGAGGACGGACAGGGATACTCACCCCTCCGCTTT. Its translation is CASSQEDGQGYSPLRF.